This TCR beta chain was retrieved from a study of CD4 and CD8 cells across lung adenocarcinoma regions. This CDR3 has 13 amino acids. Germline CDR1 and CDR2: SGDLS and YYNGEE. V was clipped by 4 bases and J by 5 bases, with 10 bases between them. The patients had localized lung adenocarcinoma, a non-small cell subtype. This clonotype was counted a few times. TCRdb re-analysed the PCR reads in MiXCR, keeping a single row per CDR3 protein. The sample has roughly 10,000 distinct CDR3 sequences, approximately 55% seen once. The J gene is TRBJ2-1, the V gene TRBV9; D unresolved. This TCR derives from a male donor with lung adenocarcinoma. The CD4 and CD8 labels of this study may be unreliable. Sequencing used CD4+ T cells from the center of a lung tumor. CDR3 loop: CASSPPPDNEQFF. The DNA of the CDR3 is TGTGCCAGCAGCCCCCCACCCGACAATGAGCAGTTCTTC. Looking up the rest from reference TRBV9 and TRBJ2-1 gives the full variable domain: DSGVTQTPKHLITATGQRVTLRCSPRSGDLSVYWYQQSLDQGLQFLIQYYNGEERAKGNILERFSAQQFPDLHSELNLSSLELGDSALYFCASSPPPDNEQFFGPGTRLTVL.